This T cell receptor (beta chain) was captured in a study of cytotoxic CD8 clonotypes in ibrutinib-treated CLL. Study-wide context: There were, on average, nearly 260,000 productive templates and tens of thousands of productive rearrangements per sample.

The CDR3 spans 14 residues. CDR1 is MNHEY and CDR2 is SVGAGI in the germline V gene. Losses at the gene ends were 5 bases for V and 4 bases for J; bases not matched to a gene: 8. Some clones are missing from TCRdb's copy, which holds only in-frame ones; the method was immunoSEQ multiplex PCR. Among 100,000 to 150,000 clones listed, approximately 83% were seen once. The TCR comes from a human donor with chronic lymphocytic leukemia. V gene TRBV6-5 combines with J gene TRBJ2-7; 7 positions agree with TRBD2. Sample: PBMCs, taken after 24 months of ibrutinib treatment. The CDR3 sequence: CASSDVAGGYEQYF. The CDR3 bases are TGTGCCAGCAGTGACGTAGCGGGCGGGTACGAGCAGTACTTC.